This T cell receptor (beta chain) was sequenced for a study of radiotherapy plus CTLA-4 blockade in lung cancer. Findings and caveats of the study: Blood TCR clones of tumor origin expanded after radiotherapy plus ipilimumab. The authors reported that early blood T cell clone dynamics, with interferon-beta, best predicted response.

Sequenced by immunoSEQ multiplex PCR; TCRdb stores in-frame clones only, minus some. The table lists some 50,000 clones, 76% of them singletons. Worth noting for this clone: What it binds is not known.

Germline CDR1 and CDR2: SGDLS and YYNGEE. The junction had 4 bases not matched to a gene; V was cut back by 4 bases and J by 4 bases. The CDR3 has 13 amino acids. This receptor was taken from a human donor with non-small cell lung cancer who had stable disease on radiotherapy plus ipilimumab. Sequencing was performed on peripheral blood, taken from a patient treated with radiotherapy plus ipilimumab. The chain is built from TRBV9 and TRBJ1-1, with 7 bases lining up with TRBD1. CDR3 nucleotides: TGTGCCAGCAGCCCGGACAGGTCCACTGAAGCTTTCTTT. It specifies CASSPDRSTEAFF.